The T cell receptor (beta chain) described here comes from a study of blood T cells in healthy people across ages. On the study more broadly: Template switching captured about one barcoded beta molecule per two T cells.

The study's findings and limits: Unknown donor CMV status possibly confounded expanded clonotype changes. A conclusive naive versus antigen-experienced comparison was prevented by the unsorted PBMCs. Estimates drawn from one million T cells were deemed to understate diversity.

Notes on this clonotype: Its antigen is currently unknown.

CDR1 and CDR2 (germline): GTSNPN, SVGIG (reference sequence). Trimming cost V 3 bases and J 7 bases, with 12 bases left between them. The CDR3 covers 13 residues. It was with a sample-barcoded 5' primer and a J-beta primer mix that a second PCR of roughly 6 to 12 cycles was run. TCRdb itself ran the 5' RACE reads through MiXCR, one entry per CDR3 protein. The sample records hundreds of thousands of distinct CDR3 sequences, roughly 31% being singletons. This clonotype was obtained from a woman over 75 in good health. Sample: blood. The chain employs TRBV30 and TRBJ1-4; D remains unclear. CDR3 region: CAWREGDFEKLFF. CDR3 nucleotides: TGTGCCTGGAGGGAGGGAGACTTTGAAAAACTGTTTTTT. Full variable domain (remainder filled in from reference TRBV30 and TRBJ1-4): SQTIHQWPATLVQPVGSPLSLECTVEGTSNPNLYWYRQAAGRGLQLLFYSVGIGQISSEVPQNLSASRPQDRQFILSSKKLLLSDSGFYLCAWREGDFEKLFFGSGTQLSVL.